Listed below are T cell receptor beta chains from one sample, sequenced in a study of blood T cells in healthy people across ages. TCRdb reprocessed the 5' RACE reads via MiXCR and lists one record per CDR3 protein. Altogether 650,000 to 950,000 distinct CDR3 sequences are present, around 42% being singletons, with the ten largest covering roughly 19%. The sample taken for sequencing was blood. The source of these receptors is a man between 60 and 75 years old in good health. CDR3s include the opening cysteine and the closing phenylalanine or tryptophan. The D gene is left open where the match is weak.

>TRBV5-1|.|TRBJ2-6
CASSWMGAGANVLTF
>TRBV12-3/TRBV12-4|TRBD2|TRBJ2-7
CASSRLAGGFDEQYF
>TRBV12-3/TRBV12-4|TRBD1|TRBJ1-1
CASSTTGGGSEAFF
>TRBV2|.|TRBJ2-5
CASRGLGRETQYF
>TRBV5-1|TRBD1|TRBJ2-3
CASSSGTVTDTQYF
>TRBV20-1|.|TRBJ1-6
CSASEGHYNSPLHF
>TRBV7-2|.|TRBJ2-5
CASSHTPLRGETQYF
>TRBV7-2|TRBD2|TRBJ2-7
CASSLLAGLGDEQYF
>TRBV7-9|.|.
CASSEPNGNFEQYF
>TRBV4-3|.|TRBJ1-2
CASSQSGAANYGYTF
>TRBV4-3|.|TRBJ1-2
CASSQGPGTVDYGYTF
>TRBV7-8|.|TRBJ2-3
CASSLVARHPSTDTQYF
>TRBV3-1|.|TRBJ2-7
CASSPATGLYEQYF
>TRBV28|TRBD1|TRBJ2-5
CASSLSEGTGGWEQYF
>TRBV20-1|TRBD2|TRBJ2-3
CSAAGLAGGLSTDTQYF
>TRBV12-3/TRBV12-4|.|TRBJ2-3
CASSSLGQARDTQYF
>TRBV29-1|.|TRBJ1-5
CSVERAVVQAGNSNQPQHF
>TRBV6-5|TRBD1|TRBJ1-2
CASSPPGQGGVSYTF
>TRBV12-3/TRBV12-4|TRBD1|TRBJ2-5
CASSTGTGHNEQYF
>TRBV7-2|TRBD2|TRBJ2-3
CASSWAGGPPDTQYF
>TRBV6-6|.|TRBJ2-2
CASSPSESGELFF
>TRBV21-1|.|TRBJ1-5
CASSNGTGGNQPQHF
>TRBV14|.|TRBJ1-6
CASSRGSYNSPPHF
>TRBV7-9|TRBD1|TRBJ1-2
CASSFDRVYGYTF
>TRBV7-7|TRBD2|TRBJ2-1
CASSSSGGGLKTQFF
>TRBV20-1|TRBD1|TRBJ1-5
CSARGTGGQPQHF
>TRBV11-2|.|TRBJ2-3
CASSLGLTDTQYF
>TRBV6-2/TRBV6-3|.|TRBJ2-7
CASIADTRLGEQYF
>TRBV2|.|TRBJ1-4
CASSEARQHNEKLFF
>TRBV7-9|.|.
CASSQTGPKNEQYF
>TRBV3-1|TRBD1|TRBJ2-7
CASSPERGPYEQYF
>TRBV6-1|TRBD2|TRBJ2-4
CASSEIVASGGASIQYF
>TRBV7-2|TRBD1|TRBJ1-4
CASSSYRGSEKLFF
>TRBV5-6|TRBD1|TRBJ2-1
CASSLATGGYGEQFF
>TRBV7-8|.|TRBJ2-7
CASSAGLYEQYF
>TRBV10-3|TRBD2|.
CAISEPGGDLSLRTQYF
>TRBV27|.|TRBJ2-7
CASGRRSYEQYF
>TRBV20-1|.|TRBJ1-1
CSARDLDPGREAFF
>TRBV27|.|TRBJ2-7
CASGIDGAYEQYF
>TRBV12-3/TRBV12-4|.|TRBJ2-7
CASSFDTVSYEQYF